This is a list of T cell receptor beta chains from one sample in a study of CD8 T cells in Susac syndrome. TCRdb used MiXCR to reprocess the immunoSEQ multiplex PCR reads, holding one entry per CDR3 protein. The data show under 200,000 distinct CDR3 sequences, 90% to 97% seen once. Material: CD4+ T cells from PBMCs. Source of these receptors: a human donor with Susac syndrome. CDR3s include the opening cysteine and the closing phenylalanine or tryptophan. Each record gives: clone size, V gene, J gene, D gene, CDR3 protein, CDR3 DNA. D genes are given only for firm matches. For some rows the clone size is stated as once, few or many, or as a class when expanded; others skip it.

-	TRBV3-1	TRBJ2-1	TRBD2	CASSQLASGGLEQFF	TGTGCCAGCAGCCAACTGGCTAGCGGGGGTCTAGAGCAGTTCTTC
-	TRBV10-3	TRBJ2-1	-	CAIRLQRGAFSYNEQFF	TGTGCCATCAGGCTTCAAAGGGGGGCGTTCTCCTACAATGAGCAGTTCTTC
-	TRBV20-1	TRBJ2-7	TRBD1	CSAPPPGTGTYEQYF	TGCAGTGCCCCTCCCCCCGGGACAGGGACCTACGAGCAGTACTTC
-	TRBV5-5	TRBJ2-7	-	CASSTSYEQYF	TGTGCCAGCAGCACTTCCTACGAGCAGTACTTC
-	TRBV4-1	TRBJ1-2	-	CASSHGSGFGAGGYTF	TGCGCCAGCAGCCATGGGAGCGGGTTTGGGGCTGGGGGCTACACCTTC
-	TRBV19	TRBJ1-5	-	CASSLTGVINQPQHF	TGTGCCAGTTCCCTTACAGGAGTCATCAATCAGCCCCAGCATTTT
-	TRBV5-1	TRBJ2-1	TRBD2	CASSESMRGALYNEQFF	TGCGCCAGCAGCGAATCGATGCGGGGGGCCCTTTACAATGAGCAGTTCTTC
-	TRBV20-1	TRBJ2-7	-	CSARDVSGGQGNEQYF	TGCAGTGCTAGAGATGTTTCAGGGGGGCAGGGGAACGAGCAGTACTTC
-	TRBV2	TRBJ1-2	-	CASSEQFYGYTF	TGTGCCAGCAGTGAGCAGTTCTATGGCTACACCTTC
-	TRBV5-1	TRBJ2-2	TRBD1	CASSLRDRTYTGELFF	TGCGCCAGCAGCCTCCGGGACAGGACGTACACCGGGGAGCTGTTTTTT
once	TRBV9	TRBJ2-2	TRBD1	CASSVLQGASVGELFF	TGTGCCAGCAGCGTCTTACAGGGGGCTAGCGTCGGGGAGCTGTTTTTT